The next 30 T cell receptor beta chains were all read from a single sample in a study of beta chain features in type 1 diabetes. Overall study findings and caveats: TCRB CDR3s were moderately but significantly shorter in Type 1 diabetes patients in all four CD4+ subsets.

Reverse transcribing all isolated RNA meant expressed TCRB transcripts were sequenced. Assay: immunoSEQ multiplex PCR; the TCRdb copy retains only in-frame clones and omits some. The repertoire holds around 150,000 clones, 10% seen once, with 0.5% in the top ten. For these TCRs, the target antigens are not known. Input material: central memory CD4+ T cells from blood. The receptors originated from a man younger than 45 with type 1 diabetes.

This chain uses TRBV6-1 with TRBJ2-5; possibly TRBD2 for D (5 bases). The CDR3 is 14 amino acids. The germline V gene has CDR1 MNHNS and CDR2 SASEGT. V was clipped by 2 bases and J by 4 bases, with 11 bases between them. CDR3 region: CASSELLGGETQYF. The CDR3 DNA reads as TGTGCCAGCAGTGAACTCCTAGGAGGAGAGACCCAGTACTTC.

This clone showed up just a few times. The chain recombines TRBV18 with TRBJ2-1; D call uncertain. Germline CDR1 and CDR2: KGHSH and LQKENI. V lost 6 bases, J lost 2 bases, and 5 bases lay in between. This CDR3 has 12 residues. CDR3: CASSPAYNEQFF. CDR3 bases: TGTGCCAGCTCTCCTGCCTACAATGAGCAGTTCTTC.

CDR3 protein: CASSSQRGRTTNEKLFF. The CDR3 bases are TGTGCCAGCAGCTCCCAGCGGGGACGGACAACTAATGAAAAACTGTTTTTT. The chain couples TRBV7-9 to TRBJ1-4; possibly TRBD1 for D (5 bases). CDR1 is SEHNR, CDR2 FQNEAQ, per germline (reference sequence). The CDR3 covers 17 residues. The V end lost 4 bases, the J end lost 0 bases, and 15 bases lay between the germline ends.

The chain links TRBV9 to TRBJ2-5; TRBD1 matches at 11 bases. In germline, CDR1 is SGDLS, CDR2 YYNGEE. The CDR3 consists of 16 residues. Trimming removed 1 base from V and 1 base from J; junction bases left unmatched: 3. The CDR3 nucleotides are TGTGCCAGCAGCGTAAGGGGGACAGGGGGCCAAGAGACCCAGTACTTC. Translation gives CASSVRGTGGQETQYF.

Notes on this clone: A single base separates this from a much larger clone, so it may be a read error. The DNA for the CDR3 is TGTGCCAGCAGCTTAACTAATTACGAGCAGTACTTC. Amino acid sequence: CASSLTNYEQYF. The rearrangement links TRBV5-8 to TRBJ2-7; D gene uncertain. From germline, CDR1 is SGHTS and CDR2 YDEGEE. The V end lost 2 bases, the J end lost 4 bases, and 7 bases lay between the germline ends. The CDR3 contains 12 residues.

The V gene is TRBV27, the J gene TRBJ2-2; 12 positions agree with TRBD2. V shed 6 bases, J shed 5 bases, and the junction held 1 base outside the gene matches. Germline-derived CDR1 and CDR2 are MNHEY and SMNVEV (reference sequence). The CDR3 is 14 amino acids. The CDR3, as DNA: TGTGCCAGCAGAGGACTAGCGGGAACCGGGGAGCTGTTTTTT. Amino acid sequence: CASRGLAGTGELFF.

The rearrangement links TRBV29-1 to TRBJ2-7, with D perhaps TRBD1 (6 bases). Trimming took off 4 bases at V and 4 bases at J, with 11 bases between the two ends. The CDR3 extends over 12 amino acids. Germline-derived CDR1 and CDR2 are SQVTM and ANQGSEA. The CDR3 bases are TGCAGCGTTGTGGACAGTTTTTACGAGCAGTACTTC. This gives the protein CSVVDSFYEQYF.

The CDR3 bases are TGCGCCAGCAGCAGAACGTCCCGAGAGAATGAGCAGTTCTTC. It is translated as CASSRTSRENEQFF. The rearrangement links TRBV5-1 to TRBJ2-1; no clear D. Between the trimmed V and J ends, which lost 4 bases and 7 bases, there was a span of 15 bases. From germline, CDR1 is SGHRS and CDR2 YFSETQ. This CDR3 is built from 14 residues. The complete variable domain, with remaining parts taken from reference TRBV5-1 and TRBJ2-1, reads KAGVTQTPRYLIKTRGQQVTLSCSPISGHRSVSWYQQTPGQGLQFLFEYFSETQRNKGNFPGRFSGRQFSNSRSEMNVSTLELGDSALYLCASSRTSRENEQFFGPGTRLTVL.

The CDR3 here is CATSSRDIRTLDQPQHF. CDR3 bases: TGTGCCACCAGCAGTCGGGACATTAGGACCCTGGATCAGCCCCAGCATTTT. The chain links TRBV15 to TRBJ1-5; tentatively, D is TRBD1 (6 bases). The CDR3 sequence is 17 residues long. Between the trimmed V and J ends, which lost 3 bases and 5 bases, there was a span of 20 bases. Germline V lookup: CDR1 LNHNV, CDR2 YYDKDF (reference sequence).

The CDR3 here is CASSGSGANVLTF. Written as DNA, the CDR3 is TGTGCTAGTAGCGGGTCAGGGGCCAACGTCCTGACTTTC. This sequence joins TRBV12-5 and TRBJ2-6; tentatively, D is TRBD2 (6 bases). The CDR3 sequence is 13 residues long. The germline gives CDR1 LGHNT, CDR2 FRNRAP. V gave up 8 bases and J gave up 4 bases, with 9 bases separating them.

V usage is TRBV2 and J usage is TRBJ1-1; D remains ambiguous. Trimming took off 8 bases at V and 9 bases at J, with 19 bases between the two ends. Germline V gene lookup returns CDR1 SNHLY and CDR2 FYNNEI. This CDR3 spans 13 amino acids. CDR3 nucleotides: TGTGCCAGCCTCGATTGGAGTAGTAGGAAAGCTTTCTTT. Protein product: CASLDWSSRKAFF. Filled out from reference TRBV2 and TRBJ1-1, the complete variable domain reads EPEVTQTPSHQVTQMGQEVILRCVPISNHLYFYWYRQILGQKVEFLVSFYNNEISEKSEIFDDQFSVERPDGSNFTLKIRSTKLEDSAMYFCASLDWSSRKAFFGQGTRLTVV.

The J gene is TRBJ1-5, the V gene TRBV27; TRBD1 matches at 7 bases. This CDR3 spans 15 amino acids. V trimming: 5 bases; J trimming: 7 bases; junction bases outside the gene matches: 11. CDR1 and CDR2 (germline): MNHEY, SMNVEV (reference sequence). The CDR3 nucleotides read TGTGCCAGCAGTCCAACCGGGACAGTAAGACAGCCCCAGCATTTT. This encodes CASSPTGTVRQPQHF.

This clone showed up many times. The chain carries TRBV29-1 and TRBJ2-3; D gene uncertain. The CDR3 is 11 residues long. Germline V lookup: CDR1 SQVTM, CDR2 ANQGSEA. Trimming took 3 bases from V and 2 from J, leaving 3 bases between them. In DNA, the CDR3 is TGCAGCGTTGACTACACAGATACGCAGTATTTT. Its translation is CSVDYTDTQYF.

The chain uses TRBV29-1 and TRBJ1-2, with D tentatively TRBD1 (5 bases). The V end was cut by 3 bases, the J end by 8 bases, with 13 bases between. Germline assignment: CDR1 SQVTM and CDR2 ANQGSEA. The CDR3 consists of 12 residues. The CDR3 loop is CSVESQGGGYTF. In DNA form, the CDR3 reads TGCAGCGTTGAGTCCCAGGGCGGCGGCTACACCTTC. Complete variable domain (other parts from reference TRBV29-1 and TRBJ1-2): SAVISQKPSRDICQRGTSLTIQCQVDSQVTMMFWYRQQPGQSLTLIATANQGSEATYESGFVIDKFPISRPNLTFSTLTVSNMSPEDSSIYLCSVESQGGGYTFGSGTRLTVV.

This clone was detected only a few times. J is TRBJ2-3 and V is TRBV4-2; 13 nucleotides align to TRBD2. Germline values: CDR1 LGHNA, CDR2 YNFKEQ. The V gene end was trimmed by 1 base and the J gene end by 6 bases; junction bases not matched to a gene: 7. The length of the CDR3 is 17 residues. CDR3 bases: TGTGCCAGCAGCCAAGTCGAACTAGCGGGAGGGCCGGATACGCAGTATTTT. Translation: CASSQVELAGGPDTQYF.

The table lists this clone with a few counts. The V call is TRBV7-2, the J call TRBJ1-2, with a possible D match to TRBD1 (5 bases). CDR1 and CDR2 from the germline V gene are SGHTA and FQGNSA. V lost 1 base and J 11 bases, leaving 20 bases between the germline ends. The CDR3 is 15 amino acids. DNA of the CDR3: TGTGCCAGCAGCTTAGGGGGTCCTCGGGGGGATTCATACACCTTC. It is translated as CASSLGGPRGDSYTF.

The chain combines TRBV18 with TRBJ2-1, with 7 bases that match TRBD2. The CDR3 extends over 15 amino acids. V shed 3 bases and J 8 bases; nucleotides not matched to a gene: 10. Looked up from germline, CDR1 is KGHSH and CDR2 is LQKENI. The CDR3 spells CASSPNRGGTYEQFF. CDR3 nucleotides: TGTGCCAGCTCACCGAACCGGGGAGGGACGTATGAGCAGTTCTTC.

The chain joins TRBV5-1 to TRBJ2-3, with D possibly being TRBD2 (5 bases). The germline V gene has CDR1 SGHRS and CDR2 YFSETQ. Trimming stripped 0 bases from V and 4 bases from J, with 9 bases between. This CDR3 is 14 amino acids long. The CDR3 region is CASSLEGVADTQYF. The CDR3, as DNA: TGCGCCAGCAGCTTGGAGGGAGTTGCAGATACGCAGTATTTT.

This clone turned up a few times. The chain is built from TRBV5-1 and TRBJ2-3; TRBD2 aligns across 8 bases. The ends lost 5 bases at V and 1 base at J; junction bases unmatched: 9. This CDR3 has 16 residues. The germline V gene has CDR1 SGHRS and CDR2 YFSETQ. CDR3 loop: CASSYTSGVGTDTQYF. DNA of the CDR3: TGCGCCAGCAGTTACACTAGCGGAGTTGGCACAGATACGCAGTATTTT. Filled out from reference TRBV5-1 and TRBJ2-3, the complete variable domain reads KAGVTQTPRYLIKTRGQQVTLSCSPISGHRSVSWYQQTPGQGLQFLFEYFSETQRNKGNFPGRFSGRQFSNSRSEMNVSTLELGDSALYLCASSYTSGVGTDTQYFGPGTRLTVL.

DNA of the CDR3: TGTGCCAGCAGCCAAAGTCTAGCGGGAGGGCCCTATCTGTTCTTC. This sequence encodes CASSQSLAGGPYLFF. The chain uses TRBV4-2 and TRBJ2-1, with TRBD2 matching 12 bases. J gave up 15 bases and V 2 bases, and 11 bases lay outside the gene matches. Germline CDR1 and CDR2: LGHNA and YNFKEQ. This CDR3 comprises 15 residues.

In this sample, this clone turned up a few times. This chain uses TRBV7-2 with TRBJ2-1, with D perhaps TRBD1 (6 bases). Deletions cut 5 bases from V and 6 bases from J, with 11 bases between. Germline V gene lookup returns CDR1 SGHTA and CDR2 FQGNSA. This CDR3 is 13 amino acids long. In DNA form, the CDR3 reads TGTGCCAGCAGCCCCCCAGGGGTCAATGAGCAGTTCTTC. It is translated as CASSPPGVNEQFF.

This clone was recorded a few times. The chain is built from TRBV5-1 and TRBJ2-5; possibly TRBD2 for D (6 bases). Germline lookup yields CDR1 SGHRS and CDR2 YFSETQ. The CDR3 consists of 13 residues. The germline V and J ends were trimmed by 3 bases and 5 bases, with 11 bases remaining between them. The CDR3 protein is CASSYLTSETQYF. For the CDR3, the DNA is TGCGCCAGCAGCTACCTGACTAGTGAGACCCAGTACTTC.

This clone was found a few times. This chain connects TRBV18 to TRBJ2-7; the match to TRBD1 covers 8 bases. Germline V gives CDR1 KGHSH, CDR2 LQKENI. The CDR3 is 14 amino acids. V gave up 3 bases and J gave up 3 bases; unmatched junction bases: 4. The chain's CDR3 is CASSPTGTGYEQYF. The DNA of the CDR3 is TGTGCCAGCTCACCCACCGGGACAGGCTACGAGCAGTACTTC.

This clone appeared a few times. The gene calls are TRBV7-9 and TRBJ2-7; 7 nucleotides align to TRBD2. J lost 1 base, V lost 4 bases, and 7 bases had no gene match. There are 15 residues in the CDR3. Germline lookup yields CDR1 SEHNR and CDR2 FQNEAQ (reference sequence). CDR3 DNA: TGTGCCAGCAGCTATTTAGCGGGTGGGTCCTACGAGCAGTACTTC. Its translation: CASSYLAGGSYEQYF.

V and J are TRBV28 and TRBJ2-1; the match to TRBD2 covers 8 bases. V trimming: 4 bases; J trimming: 9 bases; junction bases outside the gene matches: 5. Germline V gene sequence: CDR1 MDHEN, CDR2 SYDVKM. There are 13 residues in the CDR3. The CDR3 DNA follows: TGTGCCAGCAGTTACCGGGAGGGGTTTGAGCAGTTCTTC. It codes for CASSYREGFEQFF.

The chain joins TRBV7-9 to TRBJ1-1; 8 positions match TRBD1. The CDR3 sequence is 14 residues long. V shed 7 bases, J shed 4 bases, and the junction held 8 bases outside the gene matches. The germline gives CDR1 SEHNR, CDR2 FQNEAQ (reference sequence). CDR3 DNA: TGTGCCAGCACCTTGCAGGGGGCGGCCACTGAAGCTTTCTTT. Its translation is CASTLQGAATEAFF.

The rearrangement joins TRBV19 to TRBJ1-1; D gene uncertain. CDR3 length: 14 residues. Germline V gene sequence: CDR1 LNHDA, CDR2 SQIVND (reference sequence). The V and J ends lost 5 bases and 2 bases respectively, with 12 bases between them. CDR3 amino acids: CASSPRGRNTEAFF. In DNA, the CDR3 is TGTGCCAGTAGTCCCCGGGGAAGAAACACTGAAGCTTTCTTT. The full variable domain, in which reference TRBV19 and TRBJ1-1 provide the parts outside the CDR3, is DGGITQSPKYLFRKEGQNVTLSCEQNLNHDAMYWYRQDPGQGLRLIYYSQIVNDFQKGDIAEGYSVSREKKESFPLTVTSAQKNPTAFYLCASSPRGRNTEAFFGQGTRLTVV.

V usage is TRBV7-2 and J usage is TRBJ2-1; D might be TRBD1 (6 bases). Trimming took 6 bases from V and 4 from J, leaving 13 bases between them. The CDR3 runs 14 residues. Germline CDR1 reads SGHTA; CDR2 reads FQGNSA. CDR3 amino acids: CASSPIGTYNEQFF. As DNA, the CDR3 is TGTGCCAGCAGTCCGATAGGGACATACAATGAGCAGTTCTTC.

This clone was counted between two and nine times. This rearrangement joins TRBV7-2 to TRBJ2-3, with 7 positions matching TRBD2. From germline, CDR1 is SGHTA and CDR2 FQGNSA. The CDR3 has 15 residues. With 2 bases clipped from V and 3 bases from J, the junction kept 5 bases outside the gene matches. The CDR3 loop is CASSLTGLVTDTQYF. As DNA, the CDR3 is TGTGCCAGCAGCTTAACTGGACTAGTTACAGATACGCAGTATTTT.

Concerning this clone itself: At the DNA level, this CDR3 is encoded by other sequences in the same sample as well. CDR3: CASSVSGGGQPQHF. In DNA, the CDR3 is TGTGCCAGCAGCGTATCAGGGGGAGGTCAGCCCCAGCATTTT. The gene calls are TRBV9 and TRBJ1-5; 7 bases align to TRBD1. Germline V gene data show CDR1 as SGDLS and CDR2 as YYNGEE. With 1 base clipped from V and 6 bases from J, the junction kept 4 bases outside the gene matches. The CDR3 sequence is 14 residues long.